Shown below are 23 T cell receptor beta chains from a single sample sequenced in a study of a mutant IDH1 vaccine in newly diagnosed glioma listed by TCRdb under 2021. The antigens of these receptors remain unknown. The library was produced with the immunoSEQ multiplex PCR assay. Sourced from immuneACCESS, this table was stored by TCRdb with only in-frame sequences that have V and J called. A share of the clones is absent; for the studies checked, an unresolved V gene accounts for under half, and the remainder has no known explanation. The sample records roughly 50,000 clones, around 78% of which are singletons. Approximately 2% of the sample belongs to the ten largest clones. The time point tag for this specimen amounts to: week 5, during vaccination. Every vaccine dose consisted of 300 ug of a 20-mer mutant IDH1 peptide in Montanide, administered subcutaneously together with topical imiquimod.

The specimen was PBMCs, collected from a glioma patient whose treatment included an IDH1 peptide vaccine. The receptors here all came from a woman aged 40 to 50 with glioma.

The genes are TRBV6-5 and TRBJ2-7; tentatively, D is TRBD1 or TRBD2 (6 bases each). The CDR3 runs 14 residues. CDR1 and CDR2 (germline): MNHEY, SVGAGI. The ends were cut back, 9 bases at V and 1 base at J, with 16 bases in the middle. CDR3 DNA sequence: TGTGCCAGTCGGGGTGGGGGGCTTTCCTACGAGCAGTACTTC. Translated, it gives CASRGGGLSYEQYF.

The chain couples TRBV19 to TRBJ1-5; D call uncertain. The V gene's germline CDR1 is LNHDA and CDR2 SQIVND (reference sequence). CDR3 length: 12 amino acids. V shed 11 bases and J shed 7 bases, with 15 bases lying between them. CDR3 DNA: TGTGCCTCCAATTTTATATACCAGCCCCAGCATTTT. It encodes CASNFIYQPQHF.

V and J are TRBV20-1 and TRBJ2-4; no clear D gene. This CDR3 comprises 11 residues. Per germline, CDR1 DFQATT and CDR2 SNEGSKA (reference sequence). The V end was cut by 6 bases, the J end by 6 bases, with 9 bases between. For the CDR3, the DNA is TGCAGTGCCTCTTCCCCAAACATTCAGTACTTC. Translating it yields CSASSPNIQYF.

A single count supports this clone. The chain employs TRBV14 and TRBJ1-1; D possibly corresponds to TRBD1 (5 bases). V lost 5 bases to trimming and J lost 1 base, with 11 bases between them. CDR3 length equals 14 residues. CDR1 is SGHDN, CDR2 FVKESK, per germline. The CDR3 coding sequence is TGTGCCAGCAGCTCCCTGGGGGGGAACACTGAAGCTTTCTTT. This gives the protein CASSSLGGNTEAFF.

The CDR3 nucleotides read TGTGCCAGCAGCCTGTGGGGGACGGACGAGCAGTACTTC. Its protein product is CASSLWGTDEQYF. The V call is TRBV14, the J call TRBJ2-7; TRBD1 or TRBD2 may be the D gene (5 bases each). From germline, CDR1 is SGHDN and CDR2 FVKESK. The CDR3 totals 13 residues. V was clipped by 4 bases and J by 5 bases, with 12 bases between them.

The V gene is TRBV19, the J gene TRBJ1-1; tentative D call: TRBD1 (6 bases). CDR3 length: 13 amino acids. The V gene lost 8 bases and the J gene lost 0 bases, with 10 bases spanning the gap. Per the germline V gene, CDR1 is LNHDA and CDR2 is SQIVND (reference sequence). DNA of the CDR3: TGTGCCAGTTTGAACAGGGTGAACACTGAAGCTTTCTTT. Translation gives CASLNRVNTEAFF.

The V gene is TRBV21-1, the J gene TRBJ2-7; the D call in the table, TRBD1, was not verified against the DNA. TRBV21-1 is labeled a pseudogene. This CDR3 contains 15 residues. As DNA, the CDR3 is TGTGCCAGCAGCAACGGGACAGGGGGCGTCTACGAGCAGTACTTC. Amino acids: CASSNGTGGVYEQYF.

The CDR3 coding sequence is TGTGCCAGCAGTTCCCGCCGGAGCGCCAATGTGGAGGGCAATCAGCCCCAGCATTTT. Encoded protein: CASSSRRSANVEGNQPQHF. The V call is TRBV27, the J call TRBJ1-5; D is unresolved. This CDR3 is 19 amino acids long. Per the germline V gene, CDR1 is MNHEY and CDR2 is SMNVEV (reference sequence). V was pared by 4 bases and J by 2 bases, with 24 bases between.

The chain combines TRBV11-2 with TRBJ1-1; D remains ambiguous. The CDR3 runs 13 residues. The germline CDR1 and CDR2 sequences are SGHAT and FQNNGV. The V gene lost 6 bases and the J gene lost 1 base, with 9 bases spanning the gap. CDR3 residues: CASRRGQNTEAFF. The DNA for the CDR3 is TGTGCCAGCAGACGCGGGCAGAACACTGAAGCTTTCTTT.

V is TRBV30 and J is TRBJ1-5, with 9 nucleotides matching TRBD1. CDR1 is GTSNPN and CDR2 is SVGIG in the germline V gene (reference sequence). The CDR3 runs 13 residues. Trimming at V came to 3 bases and at J to 7 bases, leaving 4 bases not matched to a gene. Here the CDR3 DNA reads TGTGCCTGGAGCGGACAGGGGTGGCAGCCCCAGCATTTT. Protein sequence: CAWSGQGWQPQHF.

The chain combines TRBV5-6 with TRBJ1-2, with D possibly matching TRBD1 (6 bases). The CDR3 extends over 14 amino acids. Germline V gives CDR1 SGHDT, CDR2 YYEEEE. V was pared by 3 bases and J by 5 bases, with 14 bases between. This CDR3 reads CASSSGEPLYGYTF. DNA for the CDR3: TGTGCCAGCAGCTCAGGGGAACCGCTATATGGCTACACCTTC.

The J gene is TRBJ1-1, the V gene TRBV2, with D hard to call. The CDR3 runs to 12 residues. Germline assignment: CDR1 SNHLY and CDR2 FYNNEI. With 7 bases removed from V and 1 base from J, the gap between germline ends came to 7 bases. The CDR3 nucleotides read TGTGCCAGCAAAGGGTGGAACACTGAAGCTTTCTTT. Residues: CASKGWNTEAFF.

This chain connects TRBV6-6 to TRBJ1-6; no reliable D call. This CDR3 spans 13 amino acids. V lost 9 bases, J lost 7 bases, and 13 bases lay in between. Germline assignment: CDR1 MNHNY and CDR2 SVGAGI (reference sequence). The CDR3 sequence: CASRSNPNSPLHF. Here the CDR3 DNA reads TGTGCCAGTCGAAGCAATCCGAATTCACCCCTCCACTTT.

Only a few counts were recorded for this clone. The chain uses TRBV10-3 and TRBJ1-2; D remains unclear. The germline V gene has CDR1 ENHRY and CDR2 SYGVKD. The CDR3 length is 12 residues. V lost 7 bases and J 8 bases, leaving 14 bases between the germline ends. The CDR3 here is CAINKTPGGYTF. As DNA, the CDR3 is TGTGCCATCAACAAGACTCCTGGGGGCTACACCTTC.

J is TRBJ2-1 and V is TRBV27, with D possibly called TRBD1 or TRBD2 (6 bases each). This CDR3 contains 19 residues. With 7 bases removed from V and 0 bases from J, the gap between germline ends came to 25 bases. Germline V gene lookup returns CDR1 MNHEY and CDR2 SMNVEV (reference sequence). The CDR3 bases are TGTGCCAGCACCAAAAGGGGCAGGGGCGGGACTCCCTCCTACAATGAGCAGTTCTTC. Translated: CASTKRGRGGTPSYNEQFF.

In this sample, this clone turned up a few times. CDR3 protein: CASSSPGYGGYTF. The CDR3 DNA follows: TGCGCCAGCAGCTCTCCAGGATATGGAGGCTACACCTTC. This chain joins TRBV5-1 and TRBJ1-2, with unresolved D. The germline V gene has CDR1 SGHRS and CDR2 YFSETQ. Trimming pared 3 bases from V and 8 bases from J, leaving 14 bases between. CDR3 length equals 13 residues. Full variable domain (remainder filled in from reference TRBV5-1 and TRBJ1-2): KAGVTQTPRYLIKTRGQQVTLSCSPISGHRSVSWYQQTPGQGLQFLFEYFSETQRNKGNFPGRFSGRQFSNSRSEMNVSTLELGDSALYLCASSSPGYGGYTFGSGTRLTVV.

This clone was counted only a few times. CDR3 in amino acids: CASAPSGGDSTDTQYF. Here the CDR3 DNA reads TGCGCCAGCGCCCCTAGCGGGGGGGATAGCACAGATACGCAGTATTTT. The chain uses TRBV10-2 and TRBJ2-3; 12 bases agree with TRBD2. Germline V lookup: CDR1 WSHSY, CDR2 SAAADI. The CDR3 contains 16 residues. With 8 bases clipped from V and 0 bases from J, the junction kept 6 bases outside the gene matches.

The chain recombines TRBV15 with TRBJ1-5; D is ambiguous. The germline V and J ends were trimmed by 8 bases and 5 bases, with 10 bases remaining between them. The CDR3 runs to 12 residues. From germline, CDR1 is LNHNV and CDR2 YYDKDF (reference sequence). The CDR3, as DNA: TGTGCCACCGGAAAGGGTTATCAGCCCCAGCATTTT. This encodes CATGKGYQPQHF.

In this sample, this clone turned up a few times. This chain links TRBV5-4 with TRBJ1-3, with TRBD1 matching 9 bases. V was clipped by 4 bases and J by 1 base; unmatched bases: 6. Germline CDR1 reads SGHNT; CDR2 reads YYREEE (reference sequence). This CDR3 spans 16 amino acids. The CDR3 reads CASSPTGGMSGNTIYF. CDR3 bases: TGTGCCAGCAGCCCTACAGGGGGCATGTCTGGAAACACCATATATTTT.

The rearrangement links TRBV10-3 to TRBJ1-5, with 7 nucleotides matching TRBD1. Trimming took 8 bases from V and 6 from J; bases not matched to a gene: 7. The germline V gene has CDR1 ENHRY and CDR2 SYGVKD. This CDR3 comprises 13 residues. CDR3 coding DNA: TGTGCCATCGGGTTTGAGGGGGCTCAGCCCCAGCATTTT. It is translated as CAIGFEGAQPQHF.

The chain carries TRBV5-1 and TRBJ2-7; TRBD2 is a possible D gene (5 bases). The V end was cut by 6 bases, the J end by 4 bases, with 11 bases between. Germline V lookup: CDR1 SGHRS, CDR2 YFSETQ. CDR3 length: 12 amino acids. The CDR3 sequence: CASTDGLYEQYF. Here the CDR3 DNA reads TGCGCCAGCACTGACGGACTTTACGAGCAGTACTTC.

This clone was recorded a few times. The chain employs TRBV5-1 and TRBJ1-1; D uncertain. CDR3 length: 15 amino acids. Trimming removed 4 bases at V and 4 bases at J, with 17 bases between. Germline V gene data show CDR1 as SGHRS and CDR2 as YFSETQ. The CDR3 DNA reads TGCGCCAGCAGCCCCCGCGGAGGTGAAGGCACTGAAGCTTTCTTT. It is translated as CASSPRGGEGTEAFF. Using reference TRBV5-1 and TRBJ1-1 for the parts outside the CDR3, the full variable domain is KAGVTQTPRYLIKTRGQQVTLSCSPISGHRSVSWYQQTPGQGLQFLFEYFSETQRNKGNFPGRFSGRQFSNSRSEMNVSTLELGDSALYLCASSPRGGEGTEAFFGQGTRLTVV.

The V gene is TRBV7-2, the J gene TRBJ1-2; unclear D gene. The CDR3 is 13 amino acids. Germline loops: CDR1 SGHTA, CDR2 FQGNSA. The V end was cut by 7 bases, the J end by 7 bases, with 16 bases between. The CDR3 spells CASTPVRSTGYTF. The CDR3 bases are TGTGCCAGCACCCCCGTTAGATCCACTGGCTACACCTTC.